The 7 T cell receptor beta chains below were found in one sample sequenced in a study of cytomegalovirus exposure and HLA in healthy donors. PCR amplification relied on 60 Vbeta primers (plus 13 Jbeta primers). Libraries were prepared by immunoSEQ multiplex PCR; TCRdb keeps only in-frame clonotypes and omits some of them. The repertoire consists of about 160,000 clones, with roughly 85% occurring once and the leading ten covering around 0.96%. The sample comprised PBMCs. The receptors were gathered from a woman aged 50 to 60 in good health and CMV-seropositive.

This clone appeared a single time. V and J are TRBV2 and TRBJ2-7, with TRBD2 matching over 9 bases. Germline CDR1 is SNHLY and CDR2 is FYNNEI. The CDR3 has 17 residues. Unmatched junction bases numbered 18, after V lost 6 bases and J lost 6 bases. The CDR3 DNA reads TGTGCCAGCAGGGCCCGTGGCGCGGGAGGGCCCTCTGGCGAGCAGTACTTC. It is translated as CASRARGAGGPSGEQYF.

This clone was counted a single time. V and J are TRBV9 and TRBJ1-2; the D gene is possibly TRBD1 (5 bases). V lost 6 bases, J lost 1 base, and 13 bases lay in between. Germline V gene lookup returns CDR1 SGDLS and CDR2 YYNGEE. The CDR3 is made up of 14 amino acids. The CDR3 bases are TGTGCCAGCACCCAGGGAGGGGTTAACTATGGCTACACCTTC. Its protein is CASTQGGVNYGYTF. Based on the CDR3 plus reference TRBV9 and TRBJ1-2, the full variable domain is DSGVTQTPKHLITATGQRVTLRCSPRSGDLSVYWYQQSLDQGLQFLIQYYNGEERAKGNILERFSAQQFPDLHSELNLSSLELGDSALYFCASTQGGVNYGYTFGSGTRLTVV.

J is TRBJ2-5 and V is TRBV10-3; TRBD2 matches at 12 bases. The V segment lost 11 bases and the J segment 5 bases; nucleotides outside the gene matches: 6. The CDR3 covers 13 residues. Germline CDR1 is ENHRY and CDR2 is SYGVKD. CDR3 loop: CASRTSGAETQYF. CDR3 coding DNA: TGTGCCTCCCGGACTAGCGGGGCTGAGACCCAGTACTTC.

The chain couples TRBV2 to TRBJ2-7; 8 bases line up with TRBD1. This CDR3 spans 12 amino acids. The germline V gene encodes CDR1 SNHLY and CDR2 FYNNEI. The CDR3 DNA is TGTGCTTCCGACAGGGGCTCCTACGAGCAGTACTTC. This gives the protein CASDRGSYEQYF.

The chain employs TRBV7-8 and TRBJ1-1, with 8 positions matching TRBD1. V lost 4 bases and J lost 10; bases outside the gene matches: 5. The CDR3 has 12 residues. Per germline, CDR1 SGHVS and CDR2 FQNEAQ. Here the CDR3 reads CASSSTGVGAFF. CDR3 nucleotides: TGTGCCAGCAGCTCGACAGGGGTTGGAGCTTTCTTT.

The J gene is TRBJ2-1, the V gene TRBV7-2; 8 nucleotides line up with TRBD2. CDR3 length: 16 amino acids. Losses at the gene ends were 6 bases for V and 6 bases for J; bases not matched to a gene: 13. Per germline, CDR1 SGHTA and CDR2 FQGNSA. CDR3 loop: CASSLRRGAGGNEQFF. CDR3 nucleotides: TGTGCCAGCAGTCTAAGGCGGGGGGCAGGCGGCAATGAGCAGTTCTTC.

V and J are TRBV4-3 and TRBJ1-5; D is possibly TRBD1 (5 bases). CDR1 and CDR2 from the germline V gene are LGHNA and YSLEER. The CDR3 consists of 14 residues. With 0 bases removed from V and 6 bases from J, the gap between germline ends came to 9 bases. CDR3 sequence: CASSQDRGVQPQHF. The CDR3 DNA follows: TGCGCCAGCAGCCAAGATAGGGGTGTTCAGCCCCAGCATTTT.